This is a list of T cell receptor beta chains from one sample in a study of shared clonotypes between healthy human individuals. TCRdb's table, derived via immunoSEQ multiplex PCR, lists solely in-frame clones and lacks some. The repertoire has about 2.4 million clones, around 90% of them found once; the top ten carry 0.13% to 0.15%. Material: naive CD4+ T cells sorted from blood. All receptors come from a man aged 18 to 35 in good health. Each CDR3 is given with its conserved first and last residue. The size of a clone is reported for some rows only, either as once, few or many, or as a class for expanded clones.

v_call clone_size cdr3_aa
TRBV20-1 - CSAPSRGELFF
TRBV4-1 - CASSRLGLSGETQYF
TRBV6-5 - CASSRDSENSPLHF
TRBV7-9 few CASSFEGETQYF
TRBV5-1 - CASSWGIGQPQHF
TRBV7-2 - CASSRGTFSTDTQYF
TRBV2 - CASSRRDRHSGNTIYF
TRBV15 - CATSRYGPSSGNTIYF
TRBV6-5 - CASKKKASGEYEQYF
TRBV7-2 - CASSLAGGTTTDTQYF
TRBV7-8 - CASSLSGTGVTRAFF
TRBV11-2 - CASSLDPRPVYGYTF
TRBV5-1 - CASSLPGRPGRIYEQYF
TRBV4-1 - CASSQDPGTGVTYF
TRBV21-1 - CASSIGRKGNEKLFF
TRBV6-5 - CASSYSMLSRSYEQYF
TRBV6-5 - CASSDAASGKDEQFF
TRBV6-1 - CASSDGSPTDTQYF
TRBV28 - CASSPGGVGQPQHF
TRBV7-2 - CASSSSMAQYF
TRBV18 - CASSPEGALNYGYTF
TRBV10-3 - CAISETGGLAKNIQYF
TRBV6-1 - CASSVTGAGETQYF
TRBV5-4 - CASSLGLEQYF
TRBV19 - CASSTRRGGDEKLFF
TRBV9 - CASSGRGLPDGELFF
TRBV5-6 - CASSLPGGKYEQYF